These 25 T cell receptor beta chains came from one sample sequenced in a study of regulatory T cells in long-lasting Graves disease. The sample's time point: newly diagnosed GD, antithyroid drugs for less than 3 months. After RNA was extracted from PBMCs, the TCR library was made from it. Arm-PCR of CDR3 regions and iRepertoire HTBI primers were the basis on which TCR beta libraries were built. TCRdb re-called the multiplex PCR reads with MiXCR, one entry per CDR3 protein. Of roughly 500,000 distinct CDR3 sequences listed, 13% are singletons. The same data also contributed to another study, on T cells in Graves' hyperthyroidism and ophthalmopathy.

Source: peripheral blood mononuclear cells (PBMCs), taken at new diagnosis, from a patient treated with antithyroid drugs. All receptors come from a man aged 25-45 years with Graves disease.

The chain joins TRBV4-1 to TRBJ1-4; D gene ambiguous. The ends were cut back, 4 bases at V and 8 bases at J, with 14 bases in the middle. CDR3 length equals 14 residues. CDR1 and CDR2 from the germline V gene are MGHRA and YSYEKL. CDR3 DNA: TGCGCCAGCAGCCCCCGGACGGCGCCGGAAAAACTGTTTTTT. Translating gives CASSPRTAPEKLFF.

This clonotype was counted at least ten times. This chain uses TRBV12-3 or TRBV12-4 with TRBJ2-1; tentative D call: TRBD2 (6 bases). The V and J ends lost 6 bases and 7 bases respectively, with 16 bases between them. The CDR3 runs 14 residues. CDR3 nucleotides: TGTGCCAGCAGGGAGACTAGTATGGTGAATGAGCAGTTCTTC. Its protein is CASRETSMVNEQFF.

With regard to this clonotype: Being one base from a much bigger clone, this may be a read error. This chain connects TRBV11-2 to TRBJ1-4; possibly TRBD1 for D (6 bases). With 0 bases removed from V and 8 bases from J, the gap between germline ends came to 13 bases. Germline values: CDR1 SGHAT, CDR2 FQNNGV. This CDR3 has 15 amino acids. The CDR3 region is CASSLESGVGEKLFF. Here the CDR3 DNA reads TGTGCCAGCAGCTTAGAGTCAGGGGTTGGAGAAAAACTGTTTTTT.

This clonotype appeared a few times. The CDR3 sequence is CASSLISEGGYTF. In DNA, the CDR3 is TGTGCCAGCAGCTTAATATCTGAGGGTGGCTACACCTTC. This chain links TRBV7-9 with TRBJ1-2; D unresolved. Trimming stripped 2 bases from V and 7 bases from J, with 11 bases between. Germline CDR1 is SEHNR and CDR2 is FQNEAQ (reference sequence). This CDR3 spans 13 amino acids.

The chain couples TRBV27 to TRBJ2-7, with 9 bases aligning to TRBD2. The CDR3 extends over 14 amino acids. The V gene's germline CDR1 is MNHEY and CDR2 SMNVEV (reference sequence). V dropped 6 bases and J dropped 0; count of bases not matched to a gene: 3. The CDR3 region is CASRASGTSYEQYF. DNA of the CDR3: TGTGCCAGCAGGGCTAGCGGGACCTCCTACGAGCAGTACTTC.

This clonotype showed up many times. The V call is TRBV20-1, the J call TRBJ1-1; a possible D gene is TRBD1 (6 bases). CDR3 length equals 12 residues. V was shortened by 7 bases and J by 7 bases, with 16 bases between the two germline ends. Germline CDR1 DFQATT, CDR2 SNEGSKA (reference sequence). This CDR3 reads CSVSRAGVEAFF. CDR3 in DNA: TGCAGTGTTAGCAGGGCAGGGGTTGAAGCTTTCTTT.

This clonotype was detected only a few times. The CDR3: CASSTQRGNQPQHF. In DNA form, the CDR3 reads TGTGCCAGCAGTACGCAGCGAGGCAATCAGCCCCAGCATTTT. The genes are TRBV2 and TRBJ1-5; no definite D call. The CDR3 totals 14 residues. CDR1 and CDR2 (germline): SNHLY, FYNNEI. Trimming cost V 5 bases and J 2 bases, with 10 bases left between them.

This clonotype was found many times. The chain links TRBV24-1 to TRBJ2-1; 7 bases are a match to TRBD2. Trimming took 5 bases from V and 0 from J; bases not matched to a gene: 3. The CDR3 is 15 amino acids. Per germline, CDR1 KGHDR and CDR2 SFDVKD. CDR3 sequence (DNA): TGTGCCACCAGTGCTGGCGGGAGCTCCTACAATGAGCAGTTCTTC. Amino acids: CATSAGGSSYNEQFF.

In its sample, this clonotype was seen a few times. This chain uses TRBV9 with TRBJ2-7, with D possibly TRBD2 on 6 matching bases. Trimming left V 5 bases short and J 3 bases short, with 15 bases between. The CDR3 is made up of 14 amino acids. CDR1 is SGDLS, CDR2 YYNGEE, per germline. This CDR3 reads CASRRPGSNYEQYF. In nucleotides, the CDR3 is TGTGCCAGCAGGAGACCCGGGAGTAACTACGAGCAGTACTTC.

This clonotype was picked up many times. The chain couples TRBV28 to TRBJ2-7; tentative D call: TRBD1 (5 bases). Trimming stripped 5 bases from V and 1 base from J, with 27 bases between. This CDR3 is built from 19 residues. The germline gives CDR1 MDHEN, CDR2 SYDVKM. This chain's CDR3 is CASSPTLDSLQHISYEQYF. In DNA, the CDR3 is TGTGCCAGCAGTCCGACGTTAGACAGTCTACAACACATTTCCTACGAGCAGTACTTC.

In its sample, this clonotype was seen many times. The chain links TRBV2 to TRBJ2-7; 9 bases fit TRBD2. The J segment lost 3 bases and the V segment lost 1 base, leaving 4 bases of the junction unmatched. The CDR3 has 15 amino acids. Germline CDR1 and CDR2: SNHLY and FYNNEI. The CDR3 loop is CASSEDIAGVYEQYF. CDR3 sequence (DNA): TGTGCCAGCAGTGAAGATATAGCGGGAGTCTACGAGCAGTACTTC.

This clonotype showed up many times. The gene calls are TRBV12-3 or TRBV12-4 and TRBJ2-5; D not resolved. This CDR3 spans 17 amino acids. Trimming stripped 5 bases from V and 0 bases from J, with 19 bases between. The CDR3 DNA reads as TGTGCCAGCAGTCCAACCCTGACCATTGGGGACCAAGAGACCCAGTACTTC. Its translation: CASSPTLTIGDQETQYF.

This clonotype appeared a few times. The V gene is TRBV28, the J gene TRBJ2-1; D perhaps matches TRBD2 (5 bases). This CDR3 region has 14 residues. Germline V gene sequence: CDR1 MDHEN, CDR2 SYDVKM. With 2 bases removed from V and 2 bases from J, the gap between germline ends came to 7 bases. Here the CDR3 DNA reads TGTGCCAGCAGTTTACCCGGGACCTACAATGAGCAGTTCTTC. Amino acids: CASSLPGTYNEQFF.

The chain uses TRBV7-2 and TRBJ2-2; 8 bases are a match to TRBD2. Per germline, CDR1 SGHTA and CDR2 FQGNSA. V shed 4 bases, J shed 4 bases, and the junction held 8 bases outside the gene matches. CDR3 length: 16 residues. CDR3 coding DNA: TGTGCCAGCAGCTCCACCGGGACTAGATCCACCGGGGAGCTGTTTTTT. It is translated as CASSSTGTRSTGELFF. Based on the CDR3 plus reference TRBV7-2 and TRBJ2-2, the full variable domain is GAGVSQSPSNKVTEKGKDVELRCDPISGHTALYWYRQSLGQGLEFLIYFQGNSAPDKSGLPSDRFSAERTGGSVSTLTIQRTQQEDSAVYLCASSSTGTRSTGELFFGEGSRLTVL.

This clonotype was counted many times. The rearrangement joins TRBV10-3 to TRBJ2-7, with TRBD1 identical over 9 bases. The J segment lost 4 bases and the V segment lost 7 bases, leaving 5 bases of the junction unmatched. The germline gives CDR1 ENHRY, CDR2 SYGVKD. This CDR3 is 13 amino acids long. The CDR3 DNA is TGTGCCATCAATCCGGGACAGGGATACGAGCAGTACTTC. Translating gives CAINPGQGYEQYF.

This clonotype was seen repeatedly, ten times or more. The V gene is TRBV29-1, the J gene TRBJ2-7, with 15 bases identical to TRBD2. V shed 4 bases and J 0 bases; nucleotides not matched to a gene: 4. Germline values: CDR1 SQVTM, CDR2 ANQGSEA. The CDR3 covers 16 residues. The DNA of the CDR3 is TGCAGCGTTGGGGGGACTAGCGGGAGGAGCTCCTACGAGCAGTACTTC. Translation: CSVGGTSGRSSYEQYF.

This clonotype was seen at least ten times. The chain recombines TRBV7-2 with TRBJ2-1, with D possibly matching TRBD1 (5 bases). The CDR3 extends over 15 amino acids. V was pared by 1 base and J by 5 bases, with 12 bases between. CDR1 is SGHTA and CDR2 is FQGNSA in the germline V gene. The CDR3 here is CASSLGFSGNNEQFF. The CDR3 DNA follows: TGTGCCAGCAGCTTAGGATTTTCAGGGAACAATGAGCAGTTCTTC.

This chain connects TRBV11-2 to TRBJ2-7, with 11 bases matching TRBD2. From germline, CDR1 is SGHAT and CDR2 FQNNGV. The V and J ends lost 5 bases and 8 bases, in that order; junction bases with no gene match: 5. This CDR3 region has 13 residues. CDR3 amino acids: CASSPGTSGKQYF. The CDR3 region has the DNA TGTGCCAGCAGCCCAGGGACTAGCGGTAAGCAGTACTTC. The variable domain in full, with the rest retrieved from reference TRBV11-2 and TRBJ2-7, is EAGVAQSPRYKIIEKRQSVAFWCNPISGHATLYWYQQILGQGPKLLIQFQNNGVVDDSQLPKDRFSAERLKGVDSTLKIQPAKLEDSAVYLCASSPGTSGKQYFGPGTRLTVT.

This sequence joins TRBV5-6 and TRBJ2-4; D may be TRBD1 or TRBD2 (5 bases each). V was clipped by 4 bases and J by 8 bases, with 13 bases between them. The length of the CDR3 is 13 residues. Germline V lookup: CDR1 SGHDT, CDR2 YYEEEE. The CDR3 reads CASSGGRHDIQYF. CDR3 DNA sequence: TGTGCCAGCAGCGGGGGTAGACACGACATTCAGTACTTC.

This clonotype was recorded at least ten times. The chain combines TRBV7-2 with TRBJ2-1, with D unclear. The CDR3 has 15 amino acids. Between the trimmed V and J ends, which lost 5 bases and 0 bases, there was a span of 11 bases. Germline loops: CDR1 SGHTA, CDR2 FQGNSA. DNA of the CDR3: TGTGCCAGCAGCACCCATAGCCCCTCCTACAATGAGCAGTTCTTC. It is translated as CASSTHSPSYNEQFF.

This clonotype has a count of ten or more. The chain has TRBV12-3 or TRBV12-4 and TRBJ2-7, with D perhaps being TRBD1 or TRBD2 (5 bases each). Trimming shortened V by 1 base and J by 2 bases, and 15 bases separated the two germline ends. This CDR3 spans 16 amino acids. Here the CDR3 DNA reads TGTGCCAGCAGTTTAGTCCCTGACAAGGGACCCTACGAGCAGTACTTC. Translation: CASSLVPDKGPYEQYF.

This clonotype was found many times. V gene TRBV27 combines with J gene TRBJ1-6; D might be TRBD1 (5 bases). Germline CDR1 is MNHEY and CDR2 is SMNVEV (reference sequence). V shed 8 bases and J shed 11 bases, with 16 bases lying between them. The CDR3 has 13 residues. CDR3 bases: TGTGCCAGCCGAGGGGATCTTCGGACACCCCTCCACTTT. Residues: CASRGDLRTPLHF.

This clonotype was detected many times. The chain has TRBV7-2 and TRBJ2-5; a possible D gene is TRBD1 (7 bases). Trimming cost V 5 bases and J 6 bases, with 19 bases left between them. Germline loops: CDR1 SGHTA, CDR2 FQGNSA. The length of the CDR3 is 15 residues. The CDR3 DNA sequence: TGTGCCAGCAGCCCTAGTCAGGGGGGTGCGAAGACCCAGTACTTC. Translated, it gives CASSPSQGGAKTQYF.

The chain couples TRBV7-3 to TRBJ2-1, with 9 nucleotides matching TRBD2. This CDR3 spans 15 amino acids. Germline CDR1 SGHTA, CDR2 FQGTGA. V shed 5 bases, J shed 4 bases, and the junction held 6 bases outside the gene matches. CDR3 in DNA: TGTGCCAGCAGCGTAAGCGGGGGGCGTTACAATGAGCAGTTCTTC. Translated: CASSVSGGRYNEQFF. The full variable domain, completed using reference TRBV7-3 and TRBJ2-1, is GAGVSQTPSNKVTEKGKYVELRCDPISGHTALYWYRQSLGQGPEFLIYFQGTGAADDSGLPNDRFFAVRPEGSVSTLKIQRTERGDSAVYLCASSVSGGRYNEQFFGPGTRLTVL.

This clonotype was picked up many times. The chain joins TRBV12-3 or TRBV12-4 to TRBJ2-5; D is uncertain. Trimming shortened V by 8 bases and J by 4 bases, and 8 bases separated the two germline ends. The CDR3 length is 11 residues. Written as DNA, the CDR3 is TGTGCCAGCGCTGAACTAGAGACCCAGTACTTC. Translation: CASAELETQYF.